This entry lists 13 T cell receptor beta chains sequenced from one sample in a study of cytomegalovirus exposure and HLA in healthy donors. Primers included in the PCR were 60 Vbeta and 13 Jbeta primers. Sequencing used immunoSEQ multiplex PCR; TCRdb keeps in-frame clones, though not all of them. The sample includes 200,000 to 250,000 clones, about 81% of them seen just once. Sequencing was done on a sample of PBMCs. These receptors all stem from a woman in her fifties or sixties in good health and CMV-seropositive.

The V gene is TRBV19, the J gene TRBJ2-1; possibly TRBD1 for D (5 bases). Germline-derived CDR1 and CDR2 are LNHDA and SQIVND (reference sequence). V lost 5 bases to trimming and J lost 3 bases, with 23 bases between them. The length of the CDR3 is 18 residues. CDR3 in amino acids: CASSPAAQGKGYYNEQFF. In DNA, the CDR3 is TGTGCCAGTAGTCCCGCCGCCCAGGGTAAAGGCTACTACAATGAGCAGTTCTTC.

This chain connects TRBV4-1 to TRBJ1-2, with 7 bases fitting TRBD1. The CDR3 runs 15 residues. Germline trimming cut 4 bases from V and 4 bases from J; bases unmatched to any gene: 9. In germline, CDR1 is MGHRA, CDR2 YSYEKL. CDR3 loop: CASSRDSRFVYGYTF. CDR3 bases: TGCGCCAGCAGCCGGGACAGCCGCTTCGTCTATGGCTACACCTTC.

This clone was observed a few times. This chain joins TRBV19 and TRBJ1-1; 7 positions match TRBD1. Germline lookup yields CDR1 LNHDA and CDR2 SQIVND (reference sequence). CDR3 length: 13 amino acids. Trimming took 3 bases from V and 6 from J; bases not matched to a gene: 4. As DNA, the CDR3 is TGTGCCAGTAGTATGGGACAGCGGGCTGAAGCTTTCTTT. Amino acids: CASSMGQRAEAFF.

DNA of the CDR3: TGCGCCAGCAGCGCCTCGGGCAGGGGGATGAGAGAGACCCAGTACTTC. Protein: CASSASGRGMRETQYF. The V call is TRBV5-1, the J call TRBJ2-5; 7 bases are a match to TRBD1. J lost 4 bases, V lost 4 bases, and 13 bases had no gene match. The germline CDR1 and CDR2 sequences are SGHRS and YFSETQ. This CDR3 region has 16 residues.

The chain carries TRBV5-1 and TRBJ1-1; D uncertain. V gave up 5 bases and J gave up 4 bases, with 15 bases separating them. The CDR3 runs to 14 residues. From germline, CDR1 is SGHRS and CDR2 YFSETQ. The CDR3 DNA follows: TGCGCCAGCAGTCCGCACTCCGCCGGCACTGAAGCTTTCTTT. It specifies CASSPHSAGTEAFF.

This clone was observed once. The V gene is TRBV6-1, the J gene TRBJ2-1; 11 bases fit TRBD2. J gave up 5 bases and V 1 base, and 10 bases lay outside the gene matches. The CDR3 spans 18 residues. In germline, CDR1 is MNHNS, CDR2 SASEGT. CDR3 bases: TGTGCCAGCAGTGAAGGCCCCCAACTAGCGGGAGAGGACAATGAGCAGTTCTTC. Amino acids: CASSEGPQLAGEDNEQFF.

V usage is TRBV14 and J usage is TRBJ2-5, with 8 bases lining up with TRBD2. CDR3 length: 18 amino acids. V shed 1 base, J shed 3 bases, and the junction held 13 bases outside the gene matches. Per germline, CDR1 SGHDN and CDR2 FVKESK. CDR3 amino acids: CASSQGWIRRAGEETQYF. The CDR3 nucleotides are TGTGCCAGCAGCCAAGGGTGGATACGGAGAGCGGGAGAAGAGACCCAGTACTTC.

The V gene is TRBV5-1, the J gene TRBJ1-1; 8 positions agree with TRBD1. Germline trimming cut 1 base from V and 8 bases from J; bases unmatched to any gene: 10. The CDR3 totals 15 residues. From germline, CDR1 is SGHRS and CDR2 YFSETQ. CDR3 nucleotide sequence: TGCGCCAGCAGCTTGACCCCGGGACAGGAAAAGGAAGCTTTCTTT. Its protein is CASSLTPGQEKEAFF.

This chain's CDR3 is CASSFSIQGTEAFF. Written as DNA, the CDR3 is TGTGCCAGCAGTTTCTCCATACAGGGCACTGAAGCTTTCTTT. The chain is built from TRBV28 and TRBJ1-1; possibly TRBD1 for D (6 bases). V gave up 3 bases and J gave up 4 bases, with 12 bases separating them. The CDR3 has 14 amino acids. CDR1 is MDHEN and CDR2 is SYDVKM in the germline V gene.

The chain combines TRBV6-5 with TRBJ1-1; no clear D. Trimming took 6 bases from V and 5 from J, leaving 10 bases between them. Per the germline V gene, CDR1 is MNHEY and CDR2 is SVGAGI. The CDR3 contains 12 residues. Written as DNA, the CDR3 is TGTGCCAGCAGGAGGGCGGGGACTGAAGCTTTCTTT. Encoded protein: CASRRAGTEAFF.

The chain joins TRBV15 to TRBJ1-1; D ambiguous. The CDR3 spans 12 residues. Looked up from germline, CDR1 is LNHNV and CDR2 is YYDKDF (reference sequence). V shed 6 bases and J shed 2 bases, with 7 bases lying between them. As DNA, the CDR3 is TGTGCCACCAGGGCACCTAACACTGAAGCTTTCTTT. It specifies CATRAPNTEAFF. Full variable domain (remainder filled in from reference TRBV15 and TRBJ1-1): DAMVIQNPRYQVTQFGKPVTLSCSQTLNHNVMYWYQQKSSQAPKLLFHYYDKDFNNEADTPDNFQSRRPNTSFCFLDIRSPGLGDTAMYLCATRAPNTEAFFGQGTRLTVV.

The CDR3 reads CSVAGLAVYNEQFF. The DNA of the CDR3 is TGCAGCGTTGCCGGTTTAGCGGTATACAATGAGCAGTTCTTC. The chain carries TRBV29-1 and TRBJ2-1, with D perhaps matching TRBD2 (6 bases). V was cut by 4 bases and J by 4 bases, with 14 bases left in between. The CDR3 covers 14 residues. Germline CDR1 reads SQVTM; CDR2 reads ANQGSEA.

J is TRBJ2-4 and V is TRBV19; tentatively, D is TRBD1 (6 bases). Germline V CDR1 and CDR2: LNHDA, SQIVND (reference sequence). V was shortened by 3 bases and J by 9 bases, with 18 bases between the two germline ends. This CDR3 spans 15 amino acids. The CDR3: CASSIHGAGVGIQYF. The CDR3, as DNA: TGTGCCAGTAGTATCCACGGAGCAGGGGTGGGCATTCAGTACTTC.